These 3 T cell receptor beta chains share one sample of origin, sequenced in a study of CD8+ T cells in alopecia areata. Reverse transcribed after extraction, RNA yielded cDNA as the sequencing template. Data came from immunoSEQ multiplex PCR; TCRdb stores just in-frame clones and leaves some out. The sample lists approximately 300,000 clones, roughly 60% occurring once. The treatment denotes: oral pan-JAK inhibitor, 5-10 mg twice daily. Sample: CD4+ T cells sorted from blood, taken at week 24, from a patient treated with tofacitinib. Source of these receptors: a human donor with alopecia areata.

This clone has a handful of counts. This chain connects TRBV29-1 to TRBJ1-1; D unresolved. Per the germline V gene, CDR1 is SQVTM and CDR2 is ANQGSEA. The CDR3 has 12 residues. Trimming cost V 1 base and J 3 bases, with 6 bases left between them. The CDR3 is CSVEGTYTEAFF. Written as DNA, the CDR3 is TGCAGCGTTGAAGGGACCTACACTGAAGCTTTCTTT.

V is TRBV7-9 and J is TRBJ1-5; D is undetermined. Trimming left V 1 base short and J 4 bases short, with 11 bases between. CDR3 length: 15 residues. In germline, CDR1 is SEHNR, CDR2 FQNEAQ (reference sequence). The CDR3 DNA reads TGTGCCAGCAGCTTAGAAGGACGGGGAAATCAGCCCCAGCATTTT. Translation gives CASSLEGRGNQPQHF.

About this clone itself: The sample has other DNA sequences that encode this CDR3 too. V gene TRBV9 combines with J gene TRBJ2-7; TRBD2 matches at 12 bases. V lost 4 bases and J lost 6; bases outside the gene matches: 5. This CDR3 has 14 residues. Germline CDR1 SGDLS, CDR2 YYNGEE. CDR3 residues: CASSPRTSGAEQYF. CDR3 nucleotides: TGTGCCAGCAGCCCCCGGACTAGCGGGGCCGAGCAGTACTTC.